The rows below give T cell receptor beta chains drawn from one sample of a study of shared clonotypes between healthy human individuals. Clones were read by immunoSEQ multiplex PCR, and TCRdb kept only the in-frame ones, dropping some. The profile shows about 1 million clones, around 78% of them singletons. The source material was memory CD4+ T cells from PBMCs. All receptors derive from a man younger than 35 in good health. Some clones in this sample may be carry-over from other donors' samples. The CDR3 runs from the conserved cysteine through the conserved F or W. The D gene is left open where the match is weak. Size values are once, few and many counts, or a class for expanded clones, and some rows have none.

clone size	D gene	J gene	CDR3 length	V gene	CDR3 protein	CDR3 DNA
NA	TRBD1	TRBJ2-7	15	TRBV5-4	CASSRSGTGSYEQYF	TGTGCCAGCAGCAGATCCGGGACAGGGTCCTACGAGCAGTACTTC
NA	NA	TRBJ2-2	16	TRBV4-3	CASSQEHTGFPGELFF	TGCGCCAGCAGCCAAGAGCACACAGGGTTTCCCGGGGAGCTGTTTTTT
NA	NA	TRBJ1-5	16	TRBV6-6	CASSYGSGGSNQPQHF	TGTGCCAGCAGTTACGGGTCGGGGGGAAGCAATCAGCCCCAGCATTTT
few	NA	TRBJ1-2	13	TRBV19	CASSIAVNYGYTF	TGTGCCAGTAGTATAGCCGTAAACTATGGCTACACCTTC
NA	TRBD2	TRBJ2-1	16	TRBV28	CASSSPGGRFVDEQFF	TGTGCCAGCAGTTCTCCTGGCGGGAGATTTGTTGATGAGCAGTTCTTC
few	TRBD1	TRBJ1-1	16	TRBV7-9	CASSLRQGAANTEAFF	TGTGCCAGCAGCCTAAGACAGGGGGCAGCGAACACTGAAGCTTTCTTT
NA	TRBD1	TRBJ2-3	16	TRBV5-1	CASSAYRGDGADTQYF	TGCGCCAGCAGCGCGTACAGGGGGGATGGCGCAGATACGCAGTATTTT
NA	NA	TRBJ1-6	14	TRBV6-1	CASSAGAGRSPLHF	TGTGCCAGCAGTGCTGGGGCAGGGAGATCACCCCTCCACTTT
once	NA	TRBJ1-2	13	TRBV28	CASRFQVRYGYTF	TGTGCCAGTAGGTTCCAGGTCCGCTATGGCTACACCTTC
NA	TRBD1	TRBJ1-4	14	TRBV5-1	CASSLWTGVEKLFF	TGCGCCAGCAGCCTATGGACAGGGGTTGAAAAACTGTTTTTT
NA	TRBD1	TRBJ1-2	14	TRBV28	CASSSGTAFYVYTF	TGTGCCAGCAGTTCCGGGACAGCTTTTTATGTCTACACCTTC
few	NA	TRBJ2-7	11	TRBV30	CAYGGFDEQYF	TGTGCCTATGGGGGGTTCGACGAGCAGTACTTC
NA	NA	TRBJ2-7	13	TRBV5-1	CASSLSLGGEQYF	TGCGCCAGCAGCTTGTCTTTGGGTGGCGAGCAGTACTTC
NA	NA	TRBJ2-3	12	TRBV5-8	CASSSSWNTQYF	TGTGCCAGCAGCTCCTCCTGGAATACGCAGTATTTT
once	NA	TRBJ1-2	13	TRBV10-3	CAIRRFGDYGYTF	TGTGCCATCCGCCGCTTTGGGGACTATGGCTACACCTTC
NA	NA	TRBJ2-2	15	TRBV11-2	CASSLYWTETGELFF	TGTGCCAGCAGCCTCTACTGGACAGAAACCGGGGAGCTGTTTTTT
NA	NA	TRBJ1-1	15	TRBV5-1	CASSLVDEGGVEAFF	TGCGCCAGCAGCTTGGTGGATGAAGGGGGAGTTGAAGCTTTCTTT
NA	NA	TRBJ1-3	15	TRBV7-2	CASSFSGPVGNTIYF	TGTGCCAGCAGCTTTTCGGGGCCAGTTGGAAACACCATATATTTT
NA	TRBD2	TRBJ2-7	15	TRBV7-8	CASSTELAGINEQYF	TGTGCCAGCAGCACAGAGCTAGCGGGGATAAACGAGCAGTACTTC
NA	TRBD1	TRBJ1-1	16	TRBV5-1	CASSAGQGASDTEAFF	TGCGCCAGCAGCGCCGGACAGGGGGCCAGCGACACTGAAGCTTTCTTT
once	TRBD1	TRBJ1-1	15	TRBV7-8	CASSLVRGLNTEAFF	TGTGCCAGCAGCTTAGTCAGGGGGCTGAACACTGAAGCTTTCTTT
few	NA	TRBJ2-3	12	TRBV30	CAWSMGADTQYF	TGTGCCTGGAGTATGGGAGCAGATACGCAGTATTTT
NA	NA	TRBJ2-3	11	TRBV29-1	CSGGSHDTQYF	TGCAGCGGGGGCAGCCACGATACGCAGTATTTT
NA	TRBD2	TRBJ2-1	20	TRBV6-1	CASSDPTGLAGFGSYNEQFF	TGTGCCAGCAGTGACCCGACGGGACTAGCGGGATTCGGCTCCTACAATGAGCAGTTCTTC
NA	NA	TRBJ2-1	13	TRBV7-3	CASSLHYTNEQFF	TGTGCCAGCAGCTTACACTATACGAATGAGCAGTTCTTC
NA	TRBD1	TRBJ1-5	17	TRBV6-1	CASSEAFGTGGNQPQHF	TGTGCCAGCAGTGAAGCTTTTGGGACAGGGGGCAATCAGCCCCAGCATTTT
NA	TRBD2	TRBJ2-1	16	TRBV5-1	CASSLAGLAGYNEQFF	TGCGCCAGCAGCTTGGCGGGACTAGCGGGATACAATGAGCAGTTCTTC
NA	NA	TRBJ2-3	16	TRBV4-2	CASSQDTGLGTDTQYF	TGTGCCAGCAGCCAAGATACGGGATTGGGGACAGATACGCAGTATTTT
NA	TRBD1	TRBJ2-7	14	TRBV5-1	CASSQGTGAGEQYF	TGCGCCAGCAGCCAGGGGACAGGGGCTGGCGAGCAGTACTTC
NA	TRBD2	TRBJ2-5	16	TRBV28	CASRSPTSGREETQYF	TGTGCCAGCAGATCCCCGACTAGCGGGAGGGAAGAGACCCAGTACTTC
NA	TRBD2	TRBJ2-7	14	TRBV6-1	CASRGAGGSYEQYF	TGTGCCAGCAGAGGAGCGGGAGGTTCCTACGAGCAGTACTTC
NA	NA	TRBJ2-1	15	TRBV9	CASSVGSGAHNEQFF	TGTGCCAGCAGCGTAGGTTCGGGCGCCCACAATGAGCAGTTCTTC
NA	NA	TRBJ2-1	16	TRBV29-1	CSVEGIEAGGYNEQFF	TGCAGCGTTGAAGGAATCGAGGCGGGTGGATACAATGAGCAGTTCTTC
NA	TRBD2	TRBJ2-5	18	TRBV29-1	CSVAGLADTQHPQETQYF	TGCAGCGTCGCCGGACTAGCGGACACGCAACACCCACAAGAGACCCAGTACTTC
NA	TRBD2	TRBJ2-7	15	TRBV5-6	CASSKGLAGGYEQYF	TGTGCCAGCAGCAAGGGACTAGCGGGAGGGTACGAGCAGTACTTC
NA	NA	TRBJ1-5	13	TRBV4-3	CASSQGRNQPQHF	TGCGCCAGCAGCCAAGGGCGGAATCAGCCCCAGCATTTT
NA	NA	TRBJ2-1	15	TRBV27	CASIISGGGGNEQFF	TGTGCCAGCATCATTAGCGGAGGTGGGGGGAATGAGCAGTTCTTC
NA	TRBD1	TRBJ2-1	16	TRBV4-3	CASSQEGDRVEHEQFF	TGCGCCAGCAGCCAAGAAGGGGACAGGGTCGAGCATGAGCAGTTCTTC
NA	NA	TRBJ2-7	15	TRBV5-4	CASSLELAAPGEQYF	TGTGCCAGCAGCTTGGAGTTGGCGGCCCCTGGCGAGCAGTACTTC
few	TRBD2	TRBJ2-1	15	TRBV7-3	CASSPLAASYNEQFF	TGTGCCAGCAGCCCTCTAGCGGCCTCCTACAATGAGCAGTTCTTC
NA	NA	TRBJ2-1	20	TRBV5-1	CASSSAFPTTITSSYNEQFF	TGCGCCAGCAGCTCAGCGTTCCCTACCACCATAACGAGCTCCTACAATGAGCAGTTCTTC
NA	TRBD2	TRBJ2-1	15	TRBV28	CASSLSPSSGAEQFF	TGTGCCAGCAGTTTATCCCCCTCTAGCGGCGCTGAGCAGTTCTTC
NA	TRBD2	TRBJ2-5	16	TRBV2	CASSGPSGTRTETQYF	TGTGCCAGCAGTGGCCCCTCCGGGACTAGGACGGAGACCCAGTACTTC